The 26 T cell receptor beta chains presented below share a single source sample, sequenced in a study of cytomegalovirus exposure and HLA in healthy donors (dated by TCRdb to 2016 to 2017). To prepare the library, the immunoSEQ multiplex PCR assay was applied. For the multiplex PCR, a mixture combining 60 forward primers for TCR Vbeta segments and 13 reverse primers for TCR Jbeta segments was used. Not all clones reach the TCRdb copy of this immuneACCESS table, which keeps in-frame sequences only. Checked studies attribute under half of the gap to unresolved V genes and leave the rest unexplained. In all, the sample holds approximately 70,000 clones, and roughly 80% of those were seen once. In total, the top ten clones hold about 2.9% of the sample. The sample was PBMCs. The receptors were gathered from a woman aged 25 to 39 in good health and CMV-seronegative.

Only one count was recorded for this clone. V is TRBV6-5 and J is TRBJ1-1; TRBD1 might be the D (5 bases). The CDR3 consists of 15 residues. Germline V gene sequence: CDR1 MNHEY, CDR2 SVGAGI. The V end lost 5 bases, the J end lost 1 base, and 14 bases lay between the germline ends. The CDR3 DNA follows: TGTGCCAGCAGTACCCCGGGACTCAGGAACACTGAAGCTTTCTTT. It is translated as CASSTPGLRNTEAFF.

V is TRBV6-1 and J is TRBJ2-2, with 10 positions matching TRBD1. The CDR3 has 15 residues. In germline, CDR1 is MNHNS, CDR2 SASEGT. V shed 1 base and J 8 bases; nucleotides not matched to a gene: 4. CDR3 DNA sequence: TGTGCCAGCAGTGAAGGACAGGGGGCGCCTGGGGAGCTGTTTTTT. Protein product: CASSEGQGAPGELFF.

The chain recombines TRBV9 with TRBJ2-2; D not certain. There are 13 residues in the CDR3. Germline V gene sequence: CDR1 SGDLS, CDR2 YYNGEE. With 0 bases removed from V and 7 bases from J, the gap between germline ends came to 7 bases. For the CDR3, the DNA is TGTGCCAGCAGCGTAGTTGAGAGCGGGGAGCTGTTTTTT. This codes for CASSVVESGELFF. Based on the CDR3 plus reference TRBV9 and TRBJ2-2, the full variable domain is DSGVTQTPKHLITATGQRVTLRCSPRSGDLSVYWYQQSLDQGLQFLIQYYNGEERAKGNILERFSAQQFPDLHSELNLSSLELGDSALYFCASSVVESGELFFGEGSRLTVL.

The chain is built from TRBV19 and TRBJ1-1; unclear D gene. Germline CDR1 and CDR2: LNHDA and SQIVND (reference sequence). With 3 bases removed from V and 0 bases from J, the gap between germline ends came to 8 bases. The CDR3 length is 14 residues. The DNA of the CDR3 is TGTGCCAGTAGTATTCGTAGCGTGAACACTGAAGCTTTCTTT. It is translated as CASSIRSVNTEAFF.

The chain is built from TRBV7-2 and TRBJ1-2; no clear D. Germline V lookup: CDR1 SGHTA, CDR2 FQGNSA. The V end lost 5 bases, the J end lost 5 bases, and 12 bases lay between the germline ends. This CDR3 is built from 13 residues. The CDR3, as DNA: TGTGCCAGCAGCCGACCTGAGAGGTATGGCTACACCTTC. Its translation: CASSRPERYGYTF.

The J gene is TRBJ2-1, the V gene TRBV18, with D possibly matching TRBD1 (6 bases). The germline V gene encodes CDR1 KGHSH and CDR2 LQKENI. Trimming left V 2 bases short and J 12 bases short, with 20 bases between. The CDR3 covers 15 residues. The CDR3 loop is CASSPTDSTYSGQFF. The CDR3 bases are TGTGCCAGCTCACCAACGGACAGTACCTACAGCGGGCAGTTCTTC.

V usage is TRBV6-5 and J usage is TRBJ2-1, with D tentatively TRBD2 (5 bases). CDR1 is MNHEY and CDR2 is SVGAGI in the germline V gene. V lost 7 bases and J 12 bases, leaving 19 bases between the germline ends. The length of the CDR3 is 13 residues. The CDR3 DNA reads as TGTGCCAGCACTCCATCCTGGGGAGTTGCGCAGTTCTTC. Its translation: CASTPSWGVAQFF.

This clone ranks as medium-sized. V gene TRBV4-3 combines with J gene TRBJ2-2; 10 bases match TRBD1. Per the germline V gene, CDR1 is LGHNA and CDR2 is YSLEER. There are 18 residues in the CDR3. Trimming at V came to 0 bases and at J to 6 bases, leaving 10 bases not matched to a gene. The CDR3 here is CASSQDIPGQGSAGELFF. CDR3 DNA: TGCGCCAGCAGCCAAGATATCCCGGGACAGGGGAGCGCCGGGGAGCTGTTTTTT.

This sequence joins TRBV6-6 and TRBJ1-3; D call uncertain. Germline V lookup: CDR1 MNHNY, CDR2 SVGAGI (reference sequence). CDR3 length: 16 residues. Trimming stripped 2 bases from V and 0 bases from J, with 11 bases between. In DNA form, the CDR3 reads TGTGCCAGCAGTTACGAGGTCACCAGCTCTGGAAACACCATATATTTT. Translation gives CASSYEVTSSGNTIYF.

The J gene is TRBJ2-7, the V gene TRBV27; weak D call: TRBD1 (6 bases). Trimming shortened V by 2 bases and J by 1 base, and 12 bases separated the two germline ends. The V gene's germline CDR1 is MNHEY and CDR2 SMNVEV (reference sequence). CDR3 length: 15 amino acids. CDR3 bases: TGTGCCAGCAGTTTAACAGGGCAAGGGTCCTACGAGCAGTACTTC. It codes for CASSLTGQGSYEQYF.

This chain joins TRBV5-1 and TRBJ2-3; D ambiguous. The germline V gene encodes CDR1 SGHRS and CDR2 YFSETQ. CDR3 length: 14 residues. Trimming left V 0 bases short and J 4 bases short, with 9 bases between. CDR3 region: CASSLDATADTQYF. Here the CDR3 DNA reads TGCGCCAGCAGCTTGGACGCTACCGCAGATACGCAGTATTTT.

The gene calls are TRBV5-1 and TRBJ1-6, with D maybe TRBD1 (6 bases). The CDR3 is made up of 14 amino acids. CDR1 and CDR2 from the germline V gene are SGHRS and YFSETQ. Trimming left V 3 bases short and J 7 bases short, with 11 bases between. The DNA for the CDR3 is TGCGCCAGCAGCTCCGGGGACACCAATTCACCCCTCCACTTT. This codes for CASSSGDTNSPLHF.

This clone was seen once. The rearrangement links TRBV11-2 to TRBJ2-4; no clear D. The CDR3 loop spans 17 amino acids. Germline assignment: CDR1 SGHAT and CDR2 FQNNGV. V gave up 4 bases and J gave up 3 bases, with 19 bases separating them. The DNA for the CDR3 is TGTGCCAGCAGCTCCCCATTTGGCGTTTCGGGCAAAAACATTCAGTACTTC. It yields the protein CASSSPFGVSGKNIQYF.

The chain joins TRBV7-2 to TRBJ1-3; the match to TRBD1 covers 8 bases. The CDR3 is 15 amino acids. The V gene's germline CDR1 is SGHTA and CDR2 FQGNSA. J lost 0 bases, V lost 5 bases, and 3 bases had no gene match. The chain's CDR3 is CASSPTGGSGNTIYF. In DNA, the CDR3 is TGTGCCAGCAGCCCTACAGGGGGCTCTGGAAACACCATATATTTT.

The genes are TRBV27 and TRBJ2-2; 9 nucleotides match TRBD1. V lost 5 bases, J lost 4 bases, and 14 bases stayed unmatched. This CDR3 comprises 18 residues. The germline V gene has CDR1 MNHEY and CDR2 SMNVEV (reference sequence). In DNA, the CDR3 is TGTGCCAGCAGTCCCAATGCCCCACAGGGGGCGGCCACCGGGGAGCTGTTTTTT. It encodes CASSPNAPQGAATGELFF.

The CDR3 loop reads CASSSYEGADGYTF. Written as DNA, the CDR3 is TGTGCCAGCAGCTCCTATGAGGGGGCTGATGGCTACACCTTC. The chain links TRBV7-8 to TRBJ1-2; 7 positions agree with TRBD1. CDR3 length: 14 amino acids. The V and J ends lost 4 bases and 6 bases, in that order; junction bases with no gene match: 8. The V gene's germline CDR1 is SGHVS and CDR2 FQNEAQ.

V is TRBV11-2 and J is TRBJ2-1; 13 bases match TRBD2. J was trimmed by 8 bases and V by 5 bases; bases with no gene match: 6. CDR1 is SGHAT and CDR2 is FQNNGV in the germline V gene. This CDR3 has 15 amino acids. CDR3 region: CASSPRLAGGDEQFF. The CDR3 region has the DNA TGTGCCAGCAGCCCTCGACTAGCGGGGGGTGATGAGCAGTTCTTC.

This rearrangement joins TRBV29-1 to TRBJ1-2, with TRBD1 as a possible D gene (6 bases). There are 13 residues in the CDR3. In germline, CDR1 is SQVTM, CDR2 ANQGSEA. The V end was cut by 0 bases, the J end by 3 bases, with 8 bases between. The DNA for the CDR3 is TGCAGCGTTGAAGAAAACAGGGACTATGGCTACACCTTC. It translates to CSVEENRDYGYTF. The full variable domain, in which reference TRBV29-1 and TRBJ1-2 provide the parts outside the CDR3, is SAVISQKPSRDICQRGTSLTIQCQVDSQVTMMFWYRQQPGQSLTLIATANQGSEATYESGFVIDKFPISRPNLTFSTLTVSNMSPEDSSIYLCSVEENRDYGYTFGSGTRLTVV.

The V and J genes are TRBV7-2 and TRBJ1-1; TRBD1 is a possible D gene (6 bases). The V gene lost 3 bases and the J gene lost 5 bases, with 7 bases spanning the gap. Germline V gene data show CDR1 as SGHTA and CDR2 as FQGNSA. CDR3 length: 12 amino acids. This CDR3 is CASSFTGTEAFF. CDR3 sequence (DNA): TGTGCCAGCAGCTTTACAGGGACTGAAGCTTTCTTT.

The J gene is TRBJ2-1, the V gene TRBV19, with 9 bases identical to TRBD1. This CDR3 contains 16 residues. Germline V CDR1 and CDR2: LNHDA, SQIVND (reference sequence). Germline trimming cut 6 bases from V and 4 bases from J; bases unmatched to any gene: 10. CDR3 in DNA: TGTGCCAGTAGCCGCTCCGGGACAGGGAATTACAATGAGCAGTTCTTC. Translating gives CASSRSGTGNYNEQFF.

The genes are TRBV7-9 and TRBJ2-3; D might be TRBD1 (6 bases). The CDR3 is 13 amino acids. Trimming removed 11 bases at V and 2 bases at J, with 14 bases between. The V gene's germline CDR1 is SEHNR and CDR2 FQNEAQ (reference sequence). This CDR3 reads CAGDTGITDTQYF. For the CDR3, the DNA is TGTGCCGGAGACACAGGGATCACAGATACGCAGTATTTT.

The chain couples TRBV7-6 to TRBJ1-1, with TRBD1 matching over 7 bases. Per the germline V gene, CDR1 is SGHVS and CDR2 is FNYEAQ. Trimming at V came to 0 bases and at J to 1 base, leaving 5 bases not matched to a gene. The CDR3 totals 16 residues. CDR3 coding DNA: TGTGCCAGCAGCTTAGCCCAACCAGGGGGGAACACTGAAGCTTTCTTT. Its translation is CASSLAQPGGNTEAFF.

This rearrangement joins TRBV18 to TRBJ1-1; D remains unclear. V lost 8 bases and J 6 bases, leaving 10 bases between the germline ends. The CDR3 is 11 residues long. Germline CDR1 reads KGHSH; CDR2 reads LQKENI. CDR3 amino acids: CASDRVAEAFF. The DNA of the CDR3 is TGTGCCAGCGACCGGGTGGCTGAAGCTTTCTTT.

V usage is TRBV6-5 and J usage is TRBJ2-5, with D tentatively TRBD2 (5 bases). The end of the DNA fits TRBJ2-7 better, so the J call may be wrong. The CDR3 loop spans 14 amino acids. CDR1 and CDR2 (germline): MNHEY, SVGAGI. The CDR3 DNA reads as TGTGCCAGCAGTTTCGGGGTCTTCTCCTACGAGCAGTACTTC. Protein product: CASSFGVFSYEQYF.

The V call is TRBV19, the J call TRBJ1-5, with D unresolved. V gave up 3 bases and J gave up 2 bases, with 8 bases separating them. The length of the CDR3 is 14 residues. In germline, CDR1 is LNHDA, CDR2 SQIVND (reference sequence). For the CDR3, the DNA is TGTGCCAGTAGTATTGGGAGGGGCAATCAGCCCCAGCATTTT. This encodes CASSIGRGNQPQHF.

The rearrangement joins TRBV19 to TRBJ1-1, with a tentative D call TRBD1 (6 bases). The CDR3 loop spans 16 amino acids. The germline V gene has CDR1 LNHDA and CDR2 SQIVND (reference sequence). V gave up 6 bases and J gave up 3 bases, with 20 bases separating them. The CDR3 sequence is CASSITGLRGYTEAFF. The CDR3 bases are TGTGCCAGTAGCATAACAGGGTTGAGAGGGTACACTGAAGCTTTCTTT. The full variable domain, with the rest looked up from reference TRBV19 and TRBJ1-1, is DGGITQSPKYLFRKEGQNVTLSCEQNLNHDAMYWYRQDPGQGLRLIYYSQIVNDFQKGDIAEGYSVSREKKESFPLTVTSAQKNPTAFYLCASSITGLRGYTEAFFGQGTRLTVV.